The clone carrying this TCR beta chain was counted between two and nine times. Its cognate antigen is unknown. One end of the junction is discordant with germline, which a read error may explain. A J-beta primer mix and a sample-barcoded 5' primer were used in a second PCR of about 7 to 12 cycles. Via MiXCR, TCRdb re-called the 5' RACE reads, giving one row per CDR3 protein. Here the sample spans around 750,000 distinct CDR3 sequences, about 48% being singletons. The source of the sample is a study of blood T cells in healthy people across ages. Study outcomes and limitations: The study found more naive CD4+ cells and higher diversity in long-lived than aged donors.

Input material: blood. The clonotype originates from a man of 80 years or more in good health.

Written as DNA, the CDR3 is TGCAGCGCTGAACAGCTAAGCACAGATACGCAGTATTTT. Residues: CSAEQLSTDTQYF. This chain uses TRBV29-1 with TRBJ2-3, with no clear D. From germline, CDR1 is SQVTM and CDR2 ANQGSEA. The CDR3 sequence is 13 residues long.